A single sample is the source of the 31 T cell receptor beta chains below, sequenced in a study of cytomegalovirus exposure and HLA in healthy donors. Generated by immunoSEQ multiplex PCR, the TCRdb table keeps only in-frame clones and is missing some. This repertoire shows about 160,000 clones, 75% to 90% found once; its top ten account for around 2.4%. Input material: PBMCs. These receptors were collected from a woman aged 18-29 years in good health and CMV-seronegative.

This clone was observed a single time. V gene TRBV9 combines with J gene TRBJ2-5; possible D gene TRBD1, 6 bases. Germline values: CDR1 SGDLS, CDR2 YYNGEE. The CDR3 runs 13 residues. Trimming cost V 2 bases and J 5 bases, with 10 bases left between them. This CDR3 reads CASSVKQGETQYF. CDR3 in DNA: TGTGCCAGCAGCGTGAAACAGGGTGAGACCCAGTACTTC.

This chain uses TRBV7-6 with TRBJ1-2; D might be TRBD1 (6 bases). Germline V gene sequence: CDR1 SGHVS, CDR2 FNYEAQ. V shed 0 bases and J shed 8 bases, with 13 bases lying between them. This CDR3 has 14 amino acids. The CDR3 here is CASSLAGRGDGYTF. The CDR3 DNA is TGTGCCAGCAGCTTAGCGGGCAGGGGAGACGGCTACACCTTC.

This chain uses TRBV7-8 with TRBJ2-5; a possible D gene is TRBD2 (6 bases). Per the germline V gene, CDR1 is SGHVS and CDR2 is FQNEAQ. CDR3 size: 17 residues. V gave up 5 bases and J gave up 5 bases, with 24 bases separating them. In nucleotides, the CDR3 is TGTGCCAGCAGCCCGGAGGCAGGGTTTAGCGGTTGGGAGACCCAGTACTTC. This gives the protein CASSPEAGFSGWETQYF.

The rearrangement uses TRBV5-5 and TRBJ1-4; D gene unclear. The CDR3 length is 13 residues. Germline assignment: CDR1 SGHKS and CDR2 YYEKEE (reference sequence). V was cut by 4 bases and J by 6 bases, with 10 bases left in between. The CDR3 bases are TGTGCCAGCAGCCCGAGGGTCGATGAAAAACTGTTTTTT. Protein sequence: CASSPRVDEKLFF.

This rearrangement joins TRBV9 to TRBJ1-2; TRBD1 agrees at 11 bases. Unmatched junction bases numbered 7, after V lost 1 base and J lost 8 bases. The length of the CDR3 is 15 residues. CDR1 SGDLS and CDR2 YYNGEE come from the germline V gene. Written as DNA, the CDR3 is TGTGCCAGCAGCGTACGGGGACAGGGGGTATACGGCTACACCTTC. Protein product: CASSVRGQGVYGYTF.

The CDR3 reads CASSVGTGGANYEQYF. In DNA, the CDR3 is TGTGCCAGCAGCGTAGGGACCGGGGGGGCCAACTACGAGCAGTACTTC. This chain links TRBV9 with TRBJ2-7, with 8 bases fitting TRBD2. Germline V gene sequence: CDR1 SGDLS, CDR2 YYNGEE. Unmatched junction bases numbered 8, after V lost 0 bases and J lost 3 bases. This CDR3 has 16 amino acids.

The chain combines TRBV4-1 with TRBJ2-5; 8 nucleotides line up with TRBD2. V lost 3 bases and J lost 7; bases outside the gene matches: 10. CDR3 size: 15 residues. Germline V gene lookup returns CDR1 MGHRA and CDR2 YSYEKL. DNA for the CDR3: TGCGCCAGCAGCCAGGGTAGCGGGGTCGAGGGGACCCAGTACTTC. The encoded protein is CASSQGSGVEGTQYF.

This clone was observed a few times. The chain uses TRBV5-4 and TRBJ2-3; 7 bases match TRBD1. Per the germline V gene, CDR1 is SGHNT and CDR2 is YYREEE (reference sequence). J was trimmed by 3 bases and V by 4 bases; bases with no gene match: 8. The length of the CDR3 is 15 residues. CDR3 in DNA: TGTGCCAGCAGCCTACGGACAGGTGGAACAGATACGCAGTATTTT. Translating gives CASSLRTGGTDTQYF.

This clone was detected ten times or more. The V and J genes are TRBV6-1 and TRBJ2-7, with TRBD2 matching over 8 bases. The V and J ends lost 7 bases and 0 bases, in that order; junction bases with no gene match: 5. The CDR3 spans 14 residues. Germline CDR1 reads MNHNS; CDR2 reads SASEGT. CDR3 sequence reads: CASIHSGNSYEQYF. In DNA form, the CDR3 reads TGTGCCAGCATCCATAGCGGGAACTCCTACGAGCAGTACTTC.

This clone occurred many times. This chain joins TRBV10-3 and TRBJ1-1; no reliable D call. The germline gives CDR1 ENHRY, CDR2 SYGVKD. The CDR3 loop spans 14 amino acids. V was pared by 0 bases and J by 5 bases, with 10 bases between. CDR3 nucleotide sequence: TGTGCCATCAGTGAGTCCCGGAGTGGAACTGAAGCTTTCTTT. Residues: CAISESRSGTEAFF.

CDR3 loop: CASSLRTGDPEAFF. CDR3 nucleotide sequence: TGTGCCAGCAGCCTAAGGACAGGAGATCCTGAAGCTTTCTTT. The rearrangement joins TRBV5-4 to TRBJ1-1, with 7 bases aligning to TRBD1. The CDR3 has 14 amino acids. Germline V CDR1 and CDR2: SGHNT, YYREEE (reference sequence). V dropped 4 bases and J dropped 6; count of bases not matched to a gene: 9.

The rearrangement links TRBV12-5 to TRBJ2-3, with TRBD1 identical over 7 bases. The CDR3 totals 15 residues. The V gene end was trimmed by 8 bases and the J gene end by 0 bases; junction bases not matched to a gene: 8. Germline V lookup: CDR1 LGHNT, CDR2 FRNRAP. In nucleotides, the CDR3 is TGTGCTAGTAAAACAGGGGATTTTAGCACAGATACGCAGTATTTT. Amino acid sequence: CASKTGDFSTDTQYF.

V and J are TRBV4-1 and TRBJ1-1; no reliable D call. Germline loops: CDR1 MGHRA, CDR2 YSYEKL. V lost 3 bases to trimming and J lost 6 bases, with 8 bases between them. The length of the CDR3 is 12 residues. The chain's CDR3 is CASSQAGAEAFF. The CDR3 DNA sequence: TGCGCCAGCAGCCAGGCCGGGGCTGAAGCTTTCTTT.

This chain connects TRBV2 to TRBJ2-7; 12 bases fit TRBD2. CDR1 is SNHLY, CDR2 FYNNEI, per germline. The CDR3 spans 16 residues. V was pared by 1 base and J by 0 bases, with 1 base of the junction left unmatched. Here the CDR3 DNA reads TGTGCCAGCAGTGAAGAGACTAGCGGGAGCTCCTACGAGCAGTACTTC. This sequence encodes CASSEETSGSSYEQYF.

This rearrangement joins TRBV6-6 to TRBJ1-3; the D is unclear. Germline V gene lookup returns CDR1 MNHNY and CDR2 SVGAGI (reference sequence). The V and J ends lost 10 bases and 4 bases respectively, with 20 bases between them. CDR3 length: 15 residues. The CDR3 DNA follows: TGTGCCACCTATTCCGGGGAGCTCCTGGGAAACACCATATATTTT. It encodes CATYSGELLGNTIYF.

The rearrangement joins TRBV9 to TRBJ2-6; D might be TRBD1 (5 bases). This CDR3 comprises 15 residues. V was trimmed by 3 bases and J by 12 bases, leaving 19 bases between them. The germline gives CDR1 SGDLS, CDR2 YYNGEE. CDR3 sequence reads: CASSAPTQELSVLTF. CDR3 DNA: TGTGCCAGCAGCGCCCCGACACAGGAGTTAAGCGTCCTGACTTTC.

CDR3 in amino acids: CARSSQGNTEAFF. The CDR3 nucleotides read TGTGCCAGAAGCTCCCAGGGAAACACTGAAGCTTTCTTT. This chain connects TRBV5-3 to TRBJ1-1; a weak D match, TRBD1 (5 bases). TRBV5-3 is marked as an open reading frame, function uncertain. The ends were cut back, 3 bases at V and 2 bases at J, with 8 bases in the middle. CDR3 length: 13 amino acids.

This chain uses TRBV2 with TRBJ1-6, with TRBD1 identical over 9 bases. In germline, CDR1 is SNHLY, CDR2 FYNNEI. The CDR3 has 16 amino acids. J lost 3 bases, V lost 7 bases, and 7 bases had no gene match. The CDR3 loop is CASNLQGAGYNSPLHF. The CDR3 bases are TGTGCCAGCAACCTACAGGGGGCTGGCTATAATTCACCCCTCCACTTT.

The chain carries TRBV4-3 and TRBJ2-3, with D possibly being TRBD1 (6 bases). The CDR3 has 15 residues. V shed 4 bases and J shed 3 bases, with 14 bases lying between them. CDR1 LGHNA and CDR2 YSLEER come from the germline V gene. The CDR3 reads CASSPSGAGTDTQYF. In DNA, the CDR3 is TGCGCCAGCAGCCCGTCAGGGGCTGGTACAGATACGCAGTATTTT.

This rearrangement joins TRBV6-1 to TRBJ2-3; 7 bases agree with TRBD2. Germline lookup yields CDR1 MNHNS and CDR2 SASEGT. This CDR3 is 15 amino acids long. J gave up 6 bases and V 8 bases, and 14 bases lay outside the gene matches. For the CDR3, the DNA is TGTGCCAGCCAAAGGGGTAGCGGGCTTGCGGATACGCAGTATTTT. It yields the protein CASQRGSGLADTQYF.

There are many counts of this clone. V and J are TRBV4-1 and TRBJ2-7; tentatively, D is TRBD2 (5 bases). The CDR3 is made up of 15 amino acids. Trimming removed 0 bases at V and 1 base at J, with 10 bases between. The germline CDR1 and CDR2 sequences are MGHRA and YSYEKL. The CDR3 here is CASSQEGRPSYEQYF. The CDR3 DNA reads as TGCGCCAGCAGCCAAGAAGGGAGACCTTCCTACGAGCAGTACTTC.

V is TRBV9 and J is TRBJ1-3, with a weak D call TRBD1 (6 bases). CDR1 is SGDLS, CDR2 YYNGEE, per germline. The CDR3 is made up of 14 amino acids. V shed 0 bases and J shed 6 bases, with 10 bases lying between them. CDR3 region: CASSVAGAQNTIYF. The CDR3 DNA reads TGTGCCAGCAGCGTAGCAGGGGCTCAAAACACCATATATTTT.

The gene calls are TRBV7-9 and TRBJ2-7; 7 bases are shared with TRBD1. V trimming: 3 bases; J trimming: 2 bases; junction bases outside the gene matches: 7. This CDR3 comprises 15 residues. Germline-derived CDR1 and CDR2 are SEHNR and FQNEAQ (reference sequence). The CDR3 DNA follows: TGTGCCAGCAGCTTTTCAGGGGGTGACCCCTACGAGCAGTACTTC. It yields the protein CASSFSGGDPYEQYF.

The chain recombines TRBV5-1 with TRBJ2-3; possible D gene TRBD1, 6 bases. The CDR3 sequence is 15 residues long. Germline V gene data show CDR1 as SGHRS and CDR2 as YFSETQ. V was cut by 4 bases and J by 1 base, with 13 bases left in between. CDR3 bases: TGCGCCAGCAGCAAGGACAGTCCAGGCACAGATACGCAGTATTTT. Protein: CASSKDSPGTDTQYF.

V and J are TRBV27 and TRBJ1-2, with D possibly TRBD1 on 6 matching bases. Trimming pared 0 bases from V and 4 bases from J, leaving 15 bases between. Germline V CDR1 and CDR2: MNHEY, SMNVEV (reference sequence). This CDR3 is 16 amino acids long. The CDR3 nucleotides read TGTGCCAGCAGTTTATCGTTCGGTGGCAGGGGCTATGGCTACACCTTC. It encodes CASSLSFGGRGYGYTF.

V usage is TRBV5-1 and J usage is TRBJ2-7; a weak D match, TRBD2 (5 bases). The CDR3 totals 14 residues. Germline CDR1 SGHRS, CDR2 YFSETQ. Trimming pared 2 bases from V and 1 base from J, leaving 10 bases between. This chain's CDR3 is CASSFTSGSYEQYF. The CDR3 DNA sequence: TGCGCCAGCAGCTTTACAAGCGGATCCTACGAGCAGTACTTC.

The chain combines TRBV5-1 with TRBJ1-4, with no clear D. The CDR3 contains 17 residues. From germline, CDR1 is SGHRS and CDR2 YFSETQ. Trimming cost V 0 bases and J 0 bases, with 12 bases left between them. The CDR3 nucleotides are TGCGCCAGCAGCTTGGAAGGGAGACGGGCAACTAATGAAAAACTGTTTTTT. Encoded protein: CASSLEGRRATNEKLFF.

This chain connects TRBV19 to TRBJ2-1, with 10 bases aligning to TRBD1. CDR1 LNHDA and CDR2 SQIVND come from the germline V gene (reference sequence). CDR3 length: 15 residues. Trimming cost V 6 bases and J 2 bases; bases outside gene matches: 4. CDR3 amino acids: CASSRQGAPYNEQFF. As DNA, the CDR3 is TGTGCCAGTAGCCGACAGGGGGCCCCCTACAATGAGCAGTTCTTC.

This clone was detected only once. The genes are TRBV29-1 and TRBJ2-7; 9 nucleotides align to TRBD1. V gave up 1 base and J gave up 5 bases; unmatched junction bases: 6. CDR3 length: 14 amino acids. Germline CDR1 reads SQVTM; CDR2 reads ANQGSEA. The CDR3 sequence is CSVEAHRGRDEQYF. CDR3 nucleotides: TGCAGCGTTGAAGCCCACAGGGGGCGCGACGAGCAGTACTTC.

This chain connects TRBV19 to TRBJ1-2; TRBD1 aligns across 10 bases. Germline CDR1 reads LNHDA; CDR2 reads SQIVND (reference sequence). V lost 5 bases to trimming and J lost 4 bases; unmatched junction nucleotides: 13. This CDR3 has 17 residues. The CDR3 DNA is TGTGCCAGTAGTGCCCGGGACAGGGGTCTAGGAAGCTATGGCTACACCTTC. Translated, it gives CASSARDRGLGSYGYTF. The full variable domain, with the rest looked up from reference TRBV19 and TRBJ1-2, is DGGITQSPKYLFRKEGQNVTLSCEQNLNHDAMYWYRQDPGQGLRLIYYSQIVNDFQKGDIAEGYSVSREKKESFPLTVTSAQKNPTAFYLCASSARDRGLGSYGYTFGSGTRLTVV.

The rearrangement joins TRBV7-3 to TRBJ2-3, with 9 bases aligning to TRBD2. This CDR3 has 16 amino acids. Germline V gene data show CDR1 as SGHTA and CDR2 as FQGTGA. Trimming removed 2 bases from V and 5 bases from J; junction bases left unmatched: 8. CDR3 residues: CASSLRSGGRGDTQYF. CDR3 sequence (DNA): TGTGCCAGCAGCTTACGCAGCGGGGGGCGAGGAGATACGCAGTATTTT. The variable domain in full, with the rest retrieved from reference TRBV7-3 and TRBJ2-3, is GAGVSQTPSNKVTEKGKYVELRCDPISGHTALYWYRQSLGQGPEFLIYFQGTGAADDSGLPNDRFFAVRPEGSVSTLKIQRTERGDSAVYLCASSLRSGGRGDTQYFGPGTRLTVL.